This T cell receptor (beta chain) comes out of a study of CD8 T cells in ankylosing spondylitis. The germline V and J ends were trimmed by 7 bases and 1 base, with 8 bases remaining between them. Germline V lookup: CDR1 SNHLY, CDR2 FYNNEI. CDR3 size: 13 residues. The study's findings and limits: What seemed typical of ankylosing spondylitis blood was a TCR beta motif built from about 8 highly homologous variants. Within peripheral blood, clones linked to disease were CD8+ and relatively rare.

This clonotype was recorded once. Its antigen is not identified. TCRdb re-analysed the 5' RACE reads in MiXCR, keeping a single row per CDR3 protein. Of 470,000 or so distinct CDR3 sequences in the sample, 25% to 30% were seen once. The source material was blood, either unsorted or a sorted T cell fraction (not recorded which). This chain uses TRBV2 with TRBJ1-3; D gene ambiguous. This TCR derives from a male donor with ankylosing spondylitis. This CDR3 is CASKRESGNTIYF. CDR3 coding DNA: TGTGCCAGCAAAAGGGAATCTGGAAACACCATATATTTT.